The 30 T cell receptor beta chains reported below all come from one sample, sequenced in a study of neurological immune-mediated disorders. TCRdb redid the calling of the 5' RACE reads with MiXCR, one entry per CDR3 protein. This sample has tens of thousands of distinct CDR3 sequences, with roughly 3.5% found just once. The sequenced sample consisted of PBMCs. Receptors originate from a man aged 25-45 years with multiple sclerosis.

At least ten counts were recorded for this clonotype. The V call is TRBV27, the J call TRBJ2-3, with D perhaps being TRBD1 or TRBD2 (5 bases each). The germline V gene encodes CDR1 MNHEY and CDR2 SMNVEV (reference sequence). The CDR3 runs 14 residues. V was pared by 4 bases and J by 4 bases, with 12 bases between. Here the CDR3 reads CASSSPRDADTQYF. DNA for the CDR3: TGTGCCAGCAGTTCCCCCCGGGACGCAGATACGCAGTATTTT.

This clonotype was recorded many times. This chain uses TRBV20-1 with TRBJ2-3; D remains unclear. The CDR3 runs 13 residues. Deletions cut 4 bases from V and 2 bases from J, with 10 bases between. The germline V gene has CDR1 DFQATT and CDR2 SNEGSKA (reference sequence). This CDR3 is CSANHNPTDTQYF. CDR3 sequence (DNA): TGCAGTGCTAACCATAATCCCACAGATACGCAGTATTTT.

This clonotype was detected only a few times. This sequence joins TRBV29-1 and TRBJ2-7; D uncertain. Germline CDR1 and CDR2: SQVTM and ANQGSEA. Deletions cut 4 bases from V and 6 bases from J, with 19 bases between. The CDR3 is 14 residues long. The CDR3: CSVGWAGTKLEQYF. The CDR3 nucleotides read TGCAGCGTTGGGTGGGCAGGAACTAAGCTCGAGCAGTACTTC.

This clonotype has at least ten counts. The chain links TRBV9 to TRBJ2-2; D is ambiguous. The CDR3 runs to 16 residues. CDR1 and CDR2 (germline): SGDLS, YYNGEE. Trimming stripped 4 bases from V and 0 bases from J, with 13 bases between. CDR3: CASSPRTPPNTGELFF. CDR3 sequence (DNA): TGTGCCAGCAGCCCAAGGACGCCTCCGAACACCGGGGAGCTGTTTTTT.

This clonotype was detected many times. The chain recombines TRBV12-3 or TRBV12-4 with TRBJ1-1; TRBD1 is a possible D gene (5 bases). This CDR3 is 12 amino acids long. V lost 10 bases and J 5 bases, leaving 14 bases between the germline ends. The CDR3 nucleotides read TGTGCCACCGGAACGCGGGGGACTGAAGCTTTCTTT. Amino acids: CATGTRGTEAFF.

This clonotype occurred many times. The CDR3 nucleotides are TGCGGGACCTCCTCCTACAATGAGCAGTTCTTC. It specifies CGTSSYNEQFF. The chain employs TRBV29-1 and TRBJ2-1, with D perhaps assigned TRBD1 or TRBD2 (5 bases each). Germline V gives CDR1 SQVTM, CDR2 ANQGSEA. CDR3 size: 11 residues.

This clonotype was counted ten times or more. The chain employs TRBV7-8 and TRBJ2-1, with 9 bases that match TRBD2. J lost 0 bases, V lost 4 bases, and 4 bases had no gene match. Per the germline V gene, CDR1 is SGHVS and CDR2 is FQNEAQ. The CDR3 has 16 residues. The CDR3 sequence is CASSSAGGSSYNEQFF. In nucleotides, the CDR3 is TGTGCCAGCAGCTCTGCGGGAGGGAGCTCCTACAATGAGCAGTTCTTC.

This clonotype has ten or more counts. The J gene is TRBJ2-1, the V gene TRBV7-9, with 10 bases identical to TRBD2. The germline gives CDR1 SEHNR, CDR2 FQNEAQ (reference sequence). The CDR3 has 15 amino acids. The ends lost 6 bases at V and 0 bases at J; junction bases unmatched: 2. The CDR3 DNA is TGTGCCAGCAGGTCTAGCGGGGGCTCCTACAATGAGCAGTTCTTC. Protein sequence: CASRSSGGSYNEQFF.

This clonotype has ten or more counts. In nucleotides, the CDR3 is TGCGCCAGCAGCACGACTAGCGGGAGAGGGGGACGACCGCCCTACGAGCAGTACTTC. This encodes CASSTTSGRGGRPPYEQYF. The V call is TRBV5-1, the J call TRBJ2-7, with TRBD2 matching over 12 bases. The J segment lost 2 bases and the V segment lost 4 bases, leaving 16 bases of the junction unmatched. Germline V gives CDR1 SGHRS, CDR2 YFSETQ. This CDR3 has 19 amino acids.

This clonotype appeared many times. The chain links TRBV20-1 to TRBJ2-7; the match to TRBD2 covers 8 bases. V lost 1 base to trimming and J lost 7 bases; unmatched junction nucleotides: 12. The CDR3 totals 15 residues. Germline lookup yields CDR1 DFQATT and CDR2 SNEGSKA (reference sequence). CDR3 DNA: TGCAGTGCTAGAGTCCCAACGGGAGGGCCCGGAGAGCAGTACTTC. This sequence encodes CSARVPTGGPGEQYF.

This clonotype was recorded at least ten times. This chain connects TRBV25-1 to TRBJ1-1; TRBD1 matches at 9 bases. CDR3 length: 16 residues. Per the germline V gene, CDR1 is MGHDK and CDR2 is SYGVNS. With 1 base clipped from V and 6 bases from J, the junction kept 9 bases outside the gene matches. CDR3 amino acids: CASSESVTGGRAEAFF. The CDR3 DNA reads TGTGCCAGCAGTGAATCGGTGACAGGGGGTAGGGCTGAAGCTTTCTTT.

Many counts were recorded for this clonotype. This chain links TRBV20-1 with TRBJ2-7; no firm D call. The CDR3 runs 12 residues. Germline V gene sequence: CDR1 DFQATT, CDR2 SNEGSKA (reference sequence). V was shortened by 3 bases and J by 4 bases, with 10 bases between the two germline ends. The CDR3 DNA reads as TGCAGTGCTAGCCGGAATAGGTACGAGCAGTACTTC. It is translated as CSASRNRYEQYF.

There are many counts of this clonotype. The chain combines TRBV5-1 with TRBJ2-7; no definite D call. The CDR3 is 14 amino acids. V lost 4 bases and J 0 bases, leaving 11 bases between the germline ends. CDR1 is SGHRS and CDR2 is YFSETQ in the germline V gene. CDR3 protein: CASSPLWDSYEQYF. The CDR3 DNA reads TGCGCCAGCAGCCCCCTGTGGGACTCCTACGAGCAGTACTTC.

This clonotype was picked up many times. The rearrangement uses TRBV12-3 or TRBV12-4 and TRBJ1-4; D uncertain. The CDR3 consists of 14 residues. V lost 3 bases and J 4 bases, leaving 9 bases between the germline ends. This CDR3 reads CASSFGRRNEKLFF. In DNA form, the CDR3 reads TGTGCCAGCAGTTTTGGACGCCGTAATGAAAAACTGTTTTTT.

This clonotype has at least ten counts. The chain has TRBV20-1 and TRBJ2-1, with 7 bases aligning to TRBD2. The CDR3 is 15 amino acids. Trimming took 3 bases from V and 8 from J; bases not matched to a gene: 13. The V gene's germline CDR1 is DFQATT and CDR2 SNEGSKA (reference sequence). CDR3 in amino acids: CSARKGLTGGDEQFF. The DNA for the CDR3 is TGCAGTGCTAGGAAGGGACTCACGGGGGGAGATGAGCAGTTCTTC.

This clonotype was found many times. The chain joins TRBV12-3 or TRBV12-4 to TRBJ2-3; the D gene is possibly TRBD2 (5 bases). This CDR3 has 14 amino acids. The V end lost 9 bases, the J end lost 3 bases, and 16 bases lay between the germline ends. The CDR3 nucleotides read TGTGCCAGTTCATCTAGCCGGAGGACAGATACGCAGTATTTT. This gives the protein CASSSSRRTDTQYF.

The table lists this clonotype with many counts. The rearrangement links TRBV24-1 to TRBJ2-5; D is possibly TRBD2 (6 bases). Trimming took 4 bases from V and 9 from J, leaving 20 bases between them. The germline CDR1 and CDR2 sequences are KGHDR and SFDVKD. This CDR3 is 15 amino acids long. DNA for the CDR3: TGTGCCACCAGTGACGAGGGAGGACCGAGAGACGCCCAGTACTTC. Translation gives CATSDEGGPRDAQYF.

This clonotype has at least ten counts. The chain couples TRBV6-6 to TRBJ2-7, with D hard to call. Trimming pared 3 bases from V and 1 base from J, leaving 10 bases between. CDR1 MNHNY and CDR2 SVGAGI come from the germline V gene (reference sequence). The CDR3 is made up of 14 amino acids. This CDR3 is CASSYAVDSYEQYF. DNA for the CDR3: TGTGCCAGCAGTTATGCGGTGGATTCCTACGAGCAGTACTTC.

There are many counts of this clonotype. The V call is TRBV20-1, the J call TRBJ2-7, with 14 bases fitting TRBD2. V shed 3 bases and J 2 bases; nucleotides not matched to a gene: 12. Germline loops: CDR1 DFQATT, CDR2 SNEGSKA (reference sequence). This CDR3 spans 18 amino acids. The CDR3 coding sequence is TGCAGTGCTAGCTCTACCGGGACTAGCGGGGGCCAAACCTACGAGCAGTACTTC. Translating gives CSASSTGTSGGQTYEQYF.

This clonotype was counted only a few times. A much larger clone lies one base from this, so it may be a read error. This chain uses TRBV29-1 with TRBJ1-2, with D possibly being TRBD1 (5 bases). The CDR3 totals 12 residues. V lost 5 bases and J 8 bases, leaving 15 bases between the germline ends. Germline CDR1 and CDR2: SQVTM and ANQGSEA. CDR3 in DNA: TGCAGCGTTCACAGAGCCGGGGGGGGCTACACCTTC. This gives the protein CSVHRAGGGYTF.

This clonotype was seen at least ten times. The V call is TRBV5-1, the J call TRBJ2-5, with 9 bases fitting TRBD2. The CDR3 contains 14 residues. The V gene end was trimmed by 1 base and the J gene end by 4 bases; junction bases not matched to a gene: 2. CDR1 and CDR2 (germline): SGHRS, YFSETQ. The CDR3 coding sequence is TGCGCCAGCAGCTTGCCTAGCGGGACAGAGACCCAGTACTTC. Residues: CASSLPSGTETQYF.

This clonotype was counted at least ten times. The J gene is TRBJ2-3, the V gene TRBV10-3; 10 bases map to TRBD2. The CDR3 length is 17 residues. Germline CDR1 reads ENHRY; CDR2 reads SYGVKD. Trimming at V came to 2 bases and at J to 2 bases, leaving 7 bases not matched to a gene. The CDR3 here is CAISEGSLAGATDTQYF. CDR3 nucleotides: TGTGCCATCAGTGAGGGAAGCCTAGCGGGGGCCACAGATACGCAGTATTTT.

This clonotype was counted at least ten times. The genes are TRBV29-1 and TRBJ2-5, with 9 bases aligning to TRBD2. Unmatched junction bases numbered 7, after V lost 6 bases and J lost 5 bases. The germline V gene has CDR1 SQVTM and CDR2 ANQGSEA. This CDR3 has 13 amino acids. DNA for the CDR3: TGCAGCGTCGACCTAGCGGGACGCGAGACCCAGTACTTC. It encodes CSVDLAGRETQYF. Complete variable domain (other parts from reference TRBV29-1 and TRBJ2-5): SAVISQKPSRDICQRGTSLTIQCQVDSQVTMMFWYRQQPGQSLTLIATANQGSEATYESGFVIDKFPISRPNLTFSTLTVSNMSPEDSSIYLCSVDLAGRETQYFGPGTRLLVL.

This clonotype was detected ten times or more. The chain carries TRBV10-3 and TRBJ2-7, with 9 bases identical to TRBD1. Germline CDR1 ENHRY, CDR2 SYGVKD. The CDR3 is 15 residues long. V dropped 0 bases and J dropped 7; count of bases not matched to a gene: 7. CDR3 region: CAISESGTGWREQYF. The CDR3 coding sequence is TGTGCCATCAGTGAGTCGGGGACAGGGTGGCGGGAGCAGTACTTC.

The sample holds many counts of this clonotype. The chain is built from TRBV11-1 and TRBJ1-1; no clear D. V lost 1 base and J 0 bases, leaving 9 bases between the germline ends. The CDR3 runs to 15 residues. Germline V gives CDR1 SGHAT, CDR2 FQDESV (reference sequence). This CDR3 reads CASSLEGKMNTEAFF. CDR3 DNA: TGTGCCAGCAGCTTAGAGGGAAAAATGAACACTGAAGCTTTCTTT.

This clonotype was observed many times. The V gene is TRBV29-1, the J gene TRBJ2-1; 7 positions match TRBD1. V shed 6 bases, J shed 1 base, and the junction held 12 bases outside the gene matches. CDR1 is SQVTM and CDR2 is ANQGSEA in the germline V gene. The CDR3 contains 16 residues. CDR3 in amino acids: CSVRGGTARSYNEQFF. CDR3 in DNA: TGCAGCGTGAGGGGTGGGACAGCCCGTTCCTACAATGAGCAGTTCTTC.

This clonotype was recorded at least ten times. This chain connects TRBV10-2 to TRBJ1-1, with 7 positions matching TRBD1. The J segment lost 3 bases and the V segment lost 3 bases, leaving 13 bases of the junction unmatched. CDR3 length: 17 residues. Germline V lookup: CDR1 WSHSY, CDR2 SAAADI. CDR3 region: CASSDRGLGVSDTEAFF. The CDR3 DNA reads TGCGCCAGCAGTGACAGGGGGTTGGGCGTTTCGGACACTGAAGCTTTCTTT.

At least ten counts were recorded for this clonotype. The rearrangement links TRBV12-3 or TRBV12-4 to TRBJ1-1; no clear D. The CDR3 is 14 amino acids. V was pared by 6 bases and J by 3 bases, with 14 bases between. CDR3 residues: CASSVSGGYTEAFF. The CDR3 coding sequence is TGTGCCAGCAGCGTATCCGGAGGGTACACTGAAGCTTTCTTT.

Only a few counts were recorded for this clonotype. V and J are TRBV5-1 and TRBJ2-7, with D perhaps being TRBD1 or TRBD2 (5 bases each). V gave up 4 bases and J gave up 11 bases, with 19 bases separating them. The germline CDR1 and CDR2 sequences are SGHRS and YFSETQ. The CDR3 length is 13 residues. Here the CDR3 DNA reads TGCGCCAGCAGCGCATCCCGGGACCGTTCCGAGTACTTC. It codes for CASSASRDRSEYF.

In its sample, this clonotype was seen a few times. V and J are TRBV10-3 and TRBJ1-5; D unresolved. Germline assignment: CDR1 ENHRY and CDR2 SYGVKD. The CDR3 has 15 amino acids. V was shortened by 3 bases and J by 0 bases, with 9 bases between the two germline ends. CDR3 amino acids: CAISDGNYSNQPQHF. In nucleotides, the CDR3 is TGTGCCATCAGTGATGGGAACTATAGCAATCAGCCCCAGCATTTT.